The clone carrying this T cell receptor beta chain has only a few counts. Its antigen is currently unknown. CDR1 is SQVTM and CDR2 is ANQGSEA in the germline V gene. The CDR3 sequence is 13 residues long. Deletions cut 7 bases from V and 0 bases from J, with 13 bases between. TCRdb re-derived calls from the 5' RACE reads in MiXCR, one entry per CDR3 protein. The table records about 400,000 distinct CDR3 sequences, around 6.5% of them present only once. These data belong to a study of T cells after yellow fever vaccination. General study points: Most primary-vaccination clones recurred post-booster (approximately 96% CD4, 88% CD8). Contamination of FACS-sorted repertoires by abundant clonotypes from the bulk population could occur. Clonotype sharing between CD4 and CD8 compartments was small.

This TCR was recovered from a young man who received the YFV17D yellow fever vaccine. V gene TRBV29-1 combines with J gene TRBJ2-7; TRBD2 might be the D (5 bases). The sequencing here drew on PBMCs, taken 5 days after the yellow fever booster vaccination. The CDR3 is CSAEGTSSYEQYF. Written as DNA, the CDR3 is TGCAGCGCCGAGGGTACCAGCTCCTACGAGCAGTACTTC.